This TCR beta chain appears in the sequencing data of a study of blood T cells in healthy people across ages. This clonotype occurred a few times. CDR1 is DFQATT, CDR2 SNEGSKA, per germline (reference sequence). Trimming stripped 3 bases from V and 4 bases from J, with 15 bases between. This CDR3 has 15 amino acids. Primers used in a second PCR of roughly 7 to 11 cycles were a sample-barcoded 5' primer and a J-beta primer mix. Paired-end reads containing CDR3 totaled no fewer than 2.5 million for each sample. TCRdb used MiXCR to reprocess the 5' RACE reads, holding one entry per CDR3 protein. The sample lists more than 500,000 distinct CDR3 sequences, 27% occurring once.

Material for sequencing was blood. The origin of this receptor is a woman aged 70-85 years in good health. This chain uses TRBV20-1 with TRBJ2-2, with a weak D call TRBD1 (6 bases). The CDR3 region has the DNA TGCAGTGCTAGTGAACAGGGCGTCGGCACCGGGGAGCTGTTTTTT. Protein: CSASEQGVGTGELFF.